These T cell receptor beta chains were read from a single sample in a study of T cell responses to AZD1222 COVID-19 vaccine. This table comes from immunoSEQ multiplex PCR, and its TCRdb copy is limited to in-frame clones, with some not included. The sample consists of tens of thousands of clones, 90% of them appearing once. The starting material was peripheral blood, obtained on day 0 of AZD1222 vaccination. These receptors all stem from an adult in good health. Each CDR3 is given without its conserved first and last residue.

j_call cdr3_length v_call cdr3_aa
TRBJ2-1 13 TRBV7-3 ASSPSQGVENEQF
TRBJ1-3 14 TRBV5-6 ASSLMGGHSGNTIY
TRBJ2-7 12 TRBV7-9 ASTPVSSSYEQY
TRBJ2-3 11 TRBV6-5 ASSSGFTDTQY
TRBJ1-1 12 TRBV5-6 ASSLVWEDTEAF
TRBJ2-3 12 TRBV11-3 ASGEGYFTDTQY
TRBJ1-2 12 TRBV5-1 ASSGNAGFGGYT
TRBJ2-1 11 TRBV4-2 ASSQETHSEQF
TRBJ2-7 11 TRBV10-1 AGFLGWPYEQY
TRBJ2-7 12 TRBV27 ASTLVGGAYEQY
TRBJ2-1 14 TRBV4-1 ASSQDASSSYNEQF
TRBJ2-3 11 TRBV19 ATTLGGADTQY
TRBJ2-7 15 TRBV4-3 ASSQGTSSGGSYEQY
TRBJ1-4 11 TRBV19 ASSIDRGEKLF
TRBJ1-3 12 TRBV19 ASSVTGSGNTIY
TRBJ2-3 14 TRBV5-1 ASSPHPGQGTDTQY
TRBJ2-5 11 TRBV7-3 ASSLFRQETQY
TRBJ2-2 12 TRBV20-1 SASRQPNTGELF
TRBJ2-7 12 TRBV19 ASSQRQGGYEQY
TRBJ1-1 10 TRBV3-1/TRBV3-2 ASSQTGGEAF
TRBJ1-6 11 TRBV27 ASSQDREGTLH
TRBJ1-2 11 TRBV19 ASSIGQSYGYT
TRBJ2-1 13 TRBV19 ASSIMVAWGNEQF
TRBJ2-3 12 TRBV6-5 ASSLADITDTQY
TRBJ2-7 11 TRBV3-1/TRBV3-2 ASSPLTGTEQY
TRBJ2-5 9 TRBV19 ASSMGRTQY
TRBJ2-7 12 TRBV18 ASSPPKGRNEQY
TRBJ1-1 14 TRBV3-1/TRBV3-2 ASTPGTGGKNTEAF
TRBJ1-1 13 TRBV19 ASSMPTGVGTEAF
TRBJ2-7 13 TRBV5-6 ASSPNGQVLDEQY
TRBJ2-7 12 TRBV28 ASRDRQGWYEQY
TRBJ1-1 12 TRBV5-5 ASSSQGENTEAF
TRBJ2-7 12 TRBV5-1 ASSAGTGLREQY
TRBJ2-7 13 TRBV5-4 ASTLSGGAPYEQY
TRBJ2-7 14 TRBV5-1 ASSPLLAGDSYEQY
TRBJ2-7 9 TRBV24-1 ATSIGSEQY
TRBJ2-7 13 TRBV10-3 AISVSGQGSYEQY
TRBJ1-2 9 TRBV2 ASSPYLGYT
TRBJ1-6 14 TRBV4-1 ASSPLGSRENSPLH
TRBJ2-7 13 TRBV11-3 ASSLRTGPSYEQY
TRBJ2-7 13 TRBV5-1 ASSSGQAGSYEQY
TRBJ1-5 10 TRBV12-3/TRBV12-4 ASSQGNQPQH